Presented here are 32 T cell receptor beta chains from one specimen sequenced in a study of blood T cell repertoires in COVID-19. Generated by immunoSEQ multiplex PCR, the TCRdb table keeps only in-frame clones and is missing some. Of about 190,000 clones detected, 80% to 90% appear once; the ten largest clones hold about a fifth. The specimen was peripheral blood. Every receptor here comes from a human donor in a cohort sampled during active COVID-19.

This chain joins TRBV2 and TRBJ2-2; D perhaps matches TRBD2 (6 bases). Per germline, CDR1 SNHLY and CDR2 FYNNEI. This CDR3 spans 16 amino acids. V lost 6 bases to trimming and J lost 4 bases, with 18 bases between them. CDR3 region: CASSPRGTGSTGELFF. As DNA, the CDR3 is TGTGCCAGCAGCCCCCGGGGGACTGGGAGCACCGGGGAGCTGTTTTTT.

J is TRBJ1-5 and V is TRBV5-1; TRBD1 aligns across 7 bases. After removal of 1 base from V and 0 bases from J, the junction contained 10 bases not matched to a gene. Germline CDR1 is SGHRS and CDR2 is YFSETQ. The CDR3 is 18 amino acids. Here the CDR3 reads CASSLTGIQGYSNQPQHF. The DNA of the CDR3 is TGCGCCAGCAGCTTGACCGGGATACAGGGGTATAGCAATCAGCCCCAGCATTTT.

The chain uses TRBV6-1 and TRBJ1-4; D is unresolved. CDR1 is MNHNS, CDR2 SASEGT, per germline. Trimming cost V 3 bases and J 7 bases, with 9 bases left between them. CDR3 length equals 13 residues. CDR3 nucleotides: TGTGCCAGCAGTGAGACGAGGGCTGAAAAACTGTTTTTT. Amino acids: CASSETRAEKLFF.

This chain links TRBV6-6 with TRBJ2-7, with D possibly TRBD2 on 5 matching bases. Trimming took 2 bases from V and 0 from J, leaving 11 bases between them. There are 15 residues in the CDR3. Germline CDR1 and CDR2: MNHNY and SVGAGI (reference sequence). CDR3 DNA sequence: TGTGCCAGCAGTTACAGCGGAGGTAGCTCCTACGAGCAGTACTTC. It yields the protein CASSYSGGSSYEQYF.

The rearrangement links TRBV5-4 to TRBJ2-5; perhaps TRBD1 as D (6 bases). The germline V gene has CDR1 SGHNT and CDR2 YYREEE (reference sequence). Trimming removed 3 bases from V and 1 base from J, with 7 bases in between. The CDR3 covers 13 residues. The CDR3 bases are TGTGCCAGCAGCTCAGGGGCCCAAGAGACCCAGTACTTC. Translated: CASSSGAQETQYF.

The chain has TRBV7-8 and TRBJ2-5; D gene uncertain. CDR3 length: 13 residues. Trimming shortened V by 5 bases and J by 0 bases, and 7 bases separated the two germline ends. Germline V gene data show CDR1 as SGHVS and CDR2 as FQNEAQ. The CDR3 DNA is TGTGCCAGCAGCGTTAGTAACCAAGAGACCCAGTACTTC. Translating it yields CASSVSNQETQYF.

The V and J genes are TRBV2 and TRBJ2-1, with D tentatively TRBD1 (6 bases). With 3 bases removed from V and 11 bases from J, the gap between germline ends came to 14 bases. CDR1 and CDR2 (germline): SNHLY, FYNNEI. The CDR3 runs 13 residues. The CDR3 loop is CASSDRIGGKQFF. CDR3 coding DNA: TGTGCCAGCAGTGACCGTATAGGGGGAAAGCAGTTCTTC.

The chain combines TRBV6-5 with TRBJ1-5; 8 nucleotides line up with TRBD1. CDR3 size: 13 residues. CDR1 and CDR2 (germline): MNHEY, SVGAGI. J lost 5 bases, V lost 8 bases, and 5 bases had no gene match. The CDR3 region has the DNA TGTGCCAGCGCGGGACAGGTGGATCAGCCCCAGCATTTT. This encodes CASAGQVDQPQHF.

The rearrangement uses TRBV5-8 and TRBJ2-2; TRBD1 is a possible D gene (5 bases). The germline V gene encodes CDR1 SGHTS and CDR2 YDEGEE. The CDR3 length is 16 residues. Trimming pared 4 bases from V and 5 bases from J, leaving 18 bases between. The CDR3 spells CASSPQGQGMTGELFF. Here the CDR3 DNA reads TGTGCCAGCAGCCCCCAAGGGCAGGGAATGACCGGGGAGCTGTTTTTT.

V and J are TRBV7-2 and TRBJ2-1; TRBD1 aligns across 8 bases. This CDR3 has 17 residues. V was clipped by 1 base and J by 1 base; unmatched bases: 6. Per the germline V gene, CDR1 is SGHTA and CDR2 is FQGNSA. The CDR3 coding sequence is TGTGCCAGCAGCTTAGGCTGGGGACAGGAGTCCTACAATGAGCAGTTCTTC. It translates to CASSLGWGQESYNEQFF.

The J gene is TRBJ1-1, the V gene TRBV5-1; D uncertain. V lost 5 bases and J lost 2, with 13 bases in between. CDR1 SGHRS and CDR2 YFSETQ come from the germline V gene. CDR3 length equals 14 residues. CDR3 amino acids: CASRKQRSNTEAFF. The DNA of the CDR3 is TGCGCCAGCAGGAAGCAGCGTTCAAACACTGAAGCTTTCTTT.

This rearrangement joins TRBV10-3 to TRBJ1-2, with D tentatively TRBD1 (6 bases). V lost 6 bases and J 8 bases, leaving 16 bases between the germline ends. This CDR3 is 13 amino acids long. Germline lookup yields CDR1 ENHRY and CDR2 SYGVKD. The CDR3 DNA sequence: TGTGCCATCAGCAAAACACAGGGTCAAGGCTACACCTTC. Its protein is CAISKTQGQGYTF.

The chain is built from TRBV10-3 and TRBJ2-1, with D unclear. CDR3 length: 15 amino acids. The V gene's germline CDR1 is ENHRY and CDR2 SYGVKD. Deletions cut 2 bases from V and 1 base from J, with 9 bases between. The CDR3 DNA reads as TGTGCCATCAGTGAGGAGGCAGAGTCCTACAATGAGCAGTTCTTC. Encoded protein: CAISEEAESYNEQFF.

In DNA form, the CDR3 reads TGTGCCAGCAGTTTTATGAGGGAGAATCAGCCCCAGCATTTT. Protein: CASSFMRENQPQHF. This chain joins TRBV28 and TRBJ1-5, with D uncertain. Trimming removed 3 bases from V and 4 bases from J, with 10 bases in between. This CDR3 spans 14 amino acids. Per germline, CDR1 MDHEN and CDR2 SYDVKM. The full variable domain, rest sourced from reference TRBV28 and TRBJ1-5, is DVKVTQSSRYLVKRTGEKVFLECVQDMDHENMFWYRQDPGLGLRLIYFSYDVKMKEKGDIPEGYSVSREKKERFSLILESASTNQTSMYLCASSFMRENQPQHFGDGTRLSIL.

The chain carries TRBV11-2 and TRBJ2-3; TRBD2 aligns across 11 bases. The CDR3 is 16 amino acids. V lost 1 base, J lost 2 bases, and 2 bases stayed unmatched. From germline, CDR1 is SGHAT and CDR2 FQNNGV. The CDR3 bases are TGTGCCAGCAGCTTAGTAGCGGGGGGGGCCACAGATACGCAGTATTTT. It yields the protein CASSLVAGGATDTQYF.

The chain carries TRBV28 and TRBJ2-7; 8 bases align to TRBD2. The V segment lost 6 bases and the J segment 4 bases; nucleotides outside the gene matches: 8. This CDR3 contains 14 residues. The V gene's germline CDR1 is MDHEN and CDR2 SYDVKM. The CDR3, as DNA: TGTGCCAGCAGCCCCGGGGGGGGAGGATACGAGCAGTACGTC. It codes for CASSPGGGGYEQYV.

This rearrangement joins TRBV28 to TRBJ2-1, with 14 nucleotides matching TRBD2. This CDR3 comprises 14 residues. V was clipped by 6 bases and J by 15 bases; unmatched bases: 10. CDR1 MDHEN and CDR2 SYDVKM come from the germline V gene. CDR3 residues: CASRTQGLAGEAFF. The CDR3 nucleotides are TGTGCCAGCAGGACTCAGGGACTAGCGGGAGAGGCGTTCTTC.

The CDR3 DNA reads TGTGCCAGCAGCGTGGGACTAGCGGATATCTACGAGCAGTACGTC. Translation gives CASSVGLADIYEQYV. J is TRBJ2-7 and V is TRBV7-9, with 11 bases fitting TRBD2. The CDR3 loop spans 15 amino acids. Germline V gene data show CDR1 as SEHNR and CDR2 as FQNEAQ (reference sequence). Trimming took 5 bases from V and 3 from J; bases not matched to a gene: 6.

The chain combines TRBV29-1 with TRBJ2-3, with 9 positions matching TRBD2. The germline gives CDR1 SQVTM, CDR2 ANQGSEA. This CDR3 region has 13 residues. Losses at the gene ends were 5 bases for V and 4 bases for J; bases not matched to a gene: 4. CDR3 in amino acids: CSVLAGVPDTQYF. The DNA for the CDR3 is TGCAGCGTTTTAGCGGGAGTACCAGATACGCAGTATTTT.

As DNA, the CDR3 is TGTGCCAGCAGCCGCAATGTTGAGGGAGACATTCAGTACTTC. Protein: CASSRNVEGDIQYF. The gene calls are TRBV3-1 (or the pseudogene TRBV3-2) and TRBJ2-4; tentative D call: TRBD2 (5 bases). Germline V CDR1 and CDR2: LGHDT, YNNKEL (reference sequence). The CDR3 loop spans 14 amino acids. V lost 4 bases, J lost 8 bases, and 15 bases lay in between.

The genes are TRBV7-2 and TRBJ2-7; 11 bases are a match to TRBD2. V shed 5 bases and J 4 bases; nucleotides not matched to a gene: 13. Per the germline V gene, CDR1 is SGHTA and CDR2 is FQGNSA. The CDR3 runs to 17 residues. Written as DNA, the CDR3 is TGTGCCAGCAGCCAGCGCGAACTTACTAGCGGGAGATACGAGCAGTACTTC. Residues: CASSQRELTSGRYEQYF.

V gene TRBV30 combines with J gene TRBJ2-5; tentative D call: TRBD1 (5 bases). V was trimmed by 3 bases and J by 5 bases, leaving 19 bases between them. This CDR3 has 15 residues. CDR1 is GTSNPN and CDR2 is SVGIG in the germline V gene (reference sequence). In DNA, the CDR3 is TGTGCCTGGAGCCCACGAAGATCGGCAGGGGAGACCCAGTACTTC. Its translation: CAWSPRRSAGETQYF.

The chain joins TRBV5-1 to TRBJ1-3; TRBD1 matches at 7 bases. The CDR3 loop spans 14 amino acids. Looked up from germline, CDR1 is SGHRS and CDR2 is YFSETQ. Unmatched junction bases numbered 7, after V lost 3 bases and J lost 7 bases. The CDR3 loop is CASSSSTGANTIYF. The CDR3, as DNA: TGCGCCAGCAGCTCCTCTACAGGGGCGAACACCATATATTTT. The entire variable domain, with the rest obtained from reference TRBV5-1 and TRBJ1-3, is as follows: KAGVTQTPRYLIKTRGQQVTLSCSPISGHRSVSWYQQTPGQGLQFLFEYFSETQRNKGNFPGRFSGRQFSNSRSEMNVSTLELGDSALYLCASSSSTGANTIYFGEGSWLTVV.

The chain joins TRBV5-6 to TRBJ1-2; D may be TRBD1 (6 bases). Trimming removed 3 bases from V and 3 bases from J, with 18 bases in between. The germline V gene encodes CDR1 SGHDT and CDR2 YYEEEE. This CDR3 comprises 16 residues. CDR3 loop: CASSYLGQTSYYGYTF. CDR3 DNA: TGTGCCAGCAGCTATCTAGGACAGACCTCTTACTATGGCTACACCTTC. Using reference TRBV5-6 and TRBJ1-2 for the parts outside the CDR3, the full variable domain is DAGVTQSPTHLIKTRGQQVTLRCSPKSGHDTVSWYQQALGQGPQFIFQYYEEEERQRGNFPDRFSGHQFPNYSSELNVNALLLGDSALYLCASSYLGQTSYYGYTFGSGTRLTVV.

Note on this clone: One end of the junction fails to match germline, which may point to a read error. CDR3 protein: CASSAGTSGSGELFF. The CDR3, as DNA: TGTGCTAGCAGCGCCGGGACTAGCGGGAGCGGGGAGCTGTTTTTT. This sequence joins TRBV7-7 and TRBJ2-2; 14 nucleotides match TRBD2. The CDR3 sequence is 15 residues long. Germline CDR1 is SSHAT and CDR2 is FNYEAQ (reference sequence). Combining the CDR3 with reference TRBV7-7 and TRBJ2-2 gives the whole variable domain GAGVSQSPRYKVTKRGQDVTLRCDPISSHATLYWYQQALGQGPEFLTYFNYEAQPDKSGLPSDRFSAERPEGSISTLTIQRTEQRDSAMYRCASSAGTSGSGELFFGEGSRLTVL.

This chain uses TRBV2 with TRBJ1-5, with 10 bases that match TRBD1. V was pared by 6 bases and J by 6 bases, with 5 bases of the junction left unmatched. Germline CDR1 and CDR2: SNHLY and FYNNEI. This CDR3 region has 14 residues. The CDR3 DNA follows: TGTGCCAGCAGGACGGGACAGGGGTTTCAGCCCCAGCATTTT. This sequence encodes CASRTGQGFQPQHF.

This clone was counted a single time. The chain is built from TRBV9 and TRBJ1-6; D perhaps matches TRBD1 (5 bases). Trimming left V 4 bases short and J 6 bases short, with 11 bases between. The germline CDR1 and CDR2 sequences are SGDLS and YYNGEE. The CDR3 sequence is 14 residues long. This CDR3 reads CASSQGLLNSPLHF. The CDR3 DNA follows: TGTGCCAGCAGCCAGGGACTGCTTAATTCACCCCTCCACTTT.

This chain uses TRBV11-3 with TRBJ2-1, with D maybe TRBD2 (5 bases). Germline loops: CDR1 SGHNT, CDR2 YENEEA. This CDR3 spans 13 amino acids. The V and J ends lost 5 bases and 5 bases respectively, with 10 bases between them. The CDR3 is CASSEGRNNEQFF. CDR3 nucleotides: TGTGCCAGCAGCGAGGGCCGTAACAATGAGCAGTTCTTC.

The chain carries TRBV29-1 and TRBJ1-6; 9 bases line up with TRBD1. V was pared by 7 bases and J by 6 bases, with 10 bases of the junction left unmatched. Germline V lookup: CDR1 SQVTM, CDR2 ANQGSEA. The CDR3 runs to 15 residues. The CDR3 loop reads CSARLQGAANSPLHF. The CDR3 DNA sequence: TGCAGCGCAAGGCTACAGGGGGCCGCTAATTCACCCCTCCACTTT.

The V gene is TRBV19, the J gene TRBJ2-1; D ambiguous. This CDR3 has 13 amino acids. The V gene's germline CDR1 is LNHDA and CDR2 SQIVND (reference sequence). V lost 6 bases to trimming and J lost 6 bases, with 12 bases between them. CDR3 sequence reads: CASSILRANEQFF. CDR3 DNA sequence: TGTGCCAGTAGCATTCTGCGAGCCAATGAGCAGTTCTTC.

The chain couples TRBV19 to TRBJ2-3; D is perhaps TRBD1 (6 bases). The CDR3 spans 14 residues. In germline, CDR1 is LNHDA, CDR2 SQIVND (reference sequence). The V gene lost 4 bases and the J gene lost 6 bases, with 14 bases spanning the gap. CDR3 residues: CASSKGRGWDTQYF. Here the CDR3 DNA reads TGTGCCAGTAGTAAGGGCAGGGGATGGGATACGCAGTATTTT.

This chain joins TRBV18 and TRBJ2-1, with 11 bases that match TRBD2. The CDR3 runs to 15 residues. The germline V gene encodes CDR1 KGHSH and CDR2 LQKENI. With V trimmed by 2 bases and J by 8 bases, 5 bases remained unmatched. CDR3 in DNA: TGTGCCAGCTCACCAAGAACTAGCGGGAGCGATGAGCAGTTCTTC. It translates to CASSPRTSGSDEQFF.